This T cell receptor beta chain stems from a study of blood T cells in healthy people across ages. CDR1 and CDR2 from the germline V gene are SQVTM and ANQGSEA. With 3 bases clipped from V and 4 bases from J, the junction kept 9 bases outside the gene matches. This CDR3 has 15 residues. Regarding the study as a whole: The study found TCR beta diversity correlated strongly with naive T cell percentage.

A sample-barcoded 5' primer and a J-beta primer mix were used in a second PCR of roughly 7 to 12 cycles. The template-switch adaptor, which had 12 random nucleotides, put a tag on each cDNA molecule. Individual samples furnished no less than 2.5 million CDR3-containing paired-end reads apiece. One entry per CDR3 protein, called by TCRdb with MiXCR from the 5' RACE reads. This sample yields 1.8 million or so distinct CDR3 sequences, of which about two fifths are seen a single time; 23% belongs to the top ten. Details on this clonotype: Its matching antigen is unknown.

Sequencing was done on a sample of blood. The receptor's source is a human donor in good health. The gene calls are TRBV29-1 and TRBJ1-2; TRBD1 aligns across 9 bases. The CDR3 protein is CSVDLSGQGAYGYTF. CDR3 sequence (DNA): TGCAGCGTTGACCTTTCGGGACAGGGAGCCTATGGCTACACCTTC. Full variable domain (outside the CDR3, taken from reference TRBV29-1 and TRBJ1-2): SAVISQKPSRDICQRGTSLTIQCQVDSQVTMMFWYRQQPGQSLTLIATANQGSEATYESGFVIDKFPISRPNLTFSTLTVSNMSPEDSSIYLCSVDLSGQGAYGYTFGSGTRLTVV.